The clone carrying this T cell receptor beta chain was counted only a few times. No antigen is known for it. The PCR had 60 Vbeta and 13 Jbeta primers. Assay used: immunoSEQ multiplex PCR; TCRdb lists only in-frame clones, some missing. The sample shows around 98,000 clones, 81% of them seen only once. Trimming took 6 bases from V and 6 from J; bases not matched to a gene: 9. The CDR3 is 16 amino acids. Germline CDR1 SNHLY, CDR2 FYNNEI. This entry belongs to a study of cytomegalovirus exposure and HLA in healthy donors. Study findings and constraints: In a later analysis, parvovirus B19, influenza, CMV and Epstein-Barr virus appeared linked to several top co-occurrence clusters. Immune exposure data for these donors was limited to CMV serostatus. Roughly uniform depth of sequencing across donors was assumed in presence/absence analyses.

The chain joins TRBV2 to TRBJ2-1, with 12 bases matching TRBD2. Sequencing input: PBMCs. This clonotype was obtained from a man aged 40-50 years in good health and CMV-seronegative. The CDR3 sequence is CASSLLLAGGLNEQFF. In DNA, the CDR3 is TGTGCCAGCAGCCTTCTACTAGCGGGGGGCCTCAATGAGCAGTTCTTC.